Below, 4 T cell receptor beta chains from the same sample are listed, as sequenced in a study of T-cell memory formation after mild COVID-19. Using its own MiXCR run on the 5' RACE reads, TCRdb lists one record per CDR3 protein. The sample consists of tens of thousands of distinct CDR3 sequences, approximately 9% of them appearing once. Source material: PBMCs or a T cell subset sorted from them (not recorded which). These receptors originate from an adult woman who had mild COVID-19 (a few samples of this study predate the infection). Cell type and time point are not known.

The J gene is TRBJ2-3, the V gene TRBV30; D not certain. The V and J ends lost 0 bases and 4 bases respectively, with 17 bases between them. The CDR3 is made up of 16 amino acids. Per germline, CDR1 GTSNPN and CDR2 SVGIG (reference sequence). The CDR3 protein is CAWSVLSAPGADTQYF. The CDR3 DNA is TGTGCCTGGAGTGTACTGTCGGCCCCCGGAGCAGATACGCAGTATTTT.

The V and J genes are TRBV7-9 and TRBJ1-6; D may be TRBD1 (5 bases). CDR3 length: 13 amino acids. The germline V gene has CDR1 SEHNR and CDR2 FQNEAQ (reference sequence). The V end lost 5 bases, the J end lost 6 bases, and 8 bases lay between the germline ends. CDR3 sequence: CASSRGINSPLHF. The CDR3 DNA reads TGTGCCAGCAGCAGGGGAATTAATTCACCCCTCCACTTT.

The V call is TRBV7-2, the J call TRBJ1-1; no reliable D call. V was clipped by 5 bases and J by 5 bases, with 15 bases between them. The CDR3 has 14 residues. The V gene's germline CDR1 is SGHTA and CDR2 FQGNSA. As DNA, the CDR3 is TGTGCCAGCAGCCCAGTGTCAGTCAGGACTGAAGCTTTCTTT. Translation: CASSPVSVRTEAFF.

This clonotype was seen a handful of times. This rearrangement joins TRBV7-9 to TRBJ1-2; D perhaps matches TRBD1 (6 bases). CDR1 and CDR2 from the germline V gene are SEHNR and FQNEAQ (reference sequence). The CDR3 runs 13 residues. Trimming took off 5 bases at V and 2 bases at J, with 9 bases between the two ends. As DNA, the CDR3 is TGTGCCAGCAGCCAAGGGGGGAACTATGGCTACACCTTC. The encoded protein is CASSQGGNYGYTF.